This TCR beta chain was profiled in a study of blood T cell repertoires in COVID-19. The overall study: The analysed material was cDNA or gDNA that came from T cells, B-cell-depleted T cells, or PBMCs.

Germline V gives CDR1 MNHEY, CDR2 SVGAGI. The CDR3 spans 12 residues. Between the trimmed V and J ends, which lost 7 bases and 1 base, there was a span of 5 bases. Under the authors' procedure: Cell counts per sample came from amplifying reference gene primers. Assay: immunoSEQ multiplex PCR; the TCRdb copy retains only in-frame clones and omits some. The D gene and trimming were derived from the DNA, and the V and J assignments and clone size from that table. This sample has 140,000 to 150,000 clones, with 86% found just once. Cohort placement rested on clinical history that participants reported themselves. Recovery meant two consecutive negative NP/OP PCR tests, professional clearance, or resolved symptoms.

The rearrangement links TRBV6-5 to TRBJ1-5; maybe TRBD1 (5 bases). This receptor was obtained from a man aged 45-65 years who had recovered from COVID-19. The material sequenced was PBMCs or T cells enriched from blood (not recorded which). The CDR3, as DNA: TGTGCCAGCAAGGGGAGCAATCAGCCCCAGCATTTT. Residues: CASKGSNQPQHF.